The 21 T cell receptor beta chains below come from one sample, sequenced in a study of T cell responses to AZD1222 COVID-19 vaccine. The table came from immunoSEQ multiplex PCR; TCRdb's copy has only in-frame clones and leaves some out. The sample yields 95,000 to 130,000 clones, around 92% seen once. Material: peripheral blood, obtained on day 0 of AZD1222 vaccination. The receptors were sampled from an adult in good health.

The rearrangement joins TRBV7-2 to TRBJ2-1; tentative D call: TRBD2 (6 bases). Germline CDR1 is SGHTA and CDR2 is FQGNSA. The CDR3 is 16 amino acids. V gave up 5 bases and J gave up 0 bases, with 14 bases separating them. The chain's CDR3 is CASSNSGNSSYNEQFF. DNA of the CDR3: TGTGCCAGCAGCAATAGCGGAAATAGCTCCTACAATGAGCAGTTCTTC.

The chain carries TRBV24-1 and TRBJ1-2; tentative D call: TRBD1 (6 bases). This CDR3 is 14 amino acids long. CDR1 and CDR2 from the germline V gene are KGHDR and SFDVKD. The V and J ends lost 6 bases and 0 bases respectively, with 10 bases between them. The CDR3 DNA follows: TGTGCCACCAGTCGCCGGGACACTAACTATGGCTACACCTTC. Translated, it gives CATSRRDTNYGYTF.

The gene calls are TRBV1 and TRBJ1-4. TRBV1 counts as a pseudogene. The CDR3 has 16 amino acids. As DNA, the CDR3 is TGCACCAGCAGCCAAGATAGAGGGCAGGATAATGAAAAACTGTTTTTT. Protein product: CTSSQDRGQDNEKLFF.

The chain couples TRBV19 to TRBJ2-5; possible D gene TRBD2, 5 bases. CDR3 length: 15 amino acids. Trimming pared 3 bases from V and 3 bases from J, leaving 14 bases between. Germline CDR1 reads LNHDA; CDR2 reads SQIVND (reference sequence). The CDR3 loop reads CASSIFGGPKETQYF. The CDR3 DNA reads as TGTGCCAGTAGTATTTTTGGCGGGCCCAAAGAGACCCAGTACTTC.

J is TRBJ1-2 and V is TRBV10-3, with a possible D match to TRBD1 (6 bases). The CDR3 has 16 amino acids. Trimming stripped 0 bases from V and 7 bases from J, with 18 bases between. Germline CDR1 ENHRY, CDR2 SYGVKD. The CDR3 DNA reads TGTGCCATCAGTGAGTCGAGTCCAGGGGTAATTAGTGGCTACACCTTC. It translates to CAISESSPGVISGYTF.

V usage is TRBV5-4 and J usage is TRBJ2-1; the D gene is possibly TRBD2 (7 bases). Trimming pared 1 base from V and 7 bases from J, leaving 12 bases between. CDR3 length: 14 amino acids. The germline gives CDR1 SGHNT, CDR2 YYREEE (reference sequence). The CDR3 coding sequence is TGTGCCAGCAGCTTGCGGGGGGCGTCGAATGAGCAGTTCTTC. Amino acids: CASSLRGASNEQFF.

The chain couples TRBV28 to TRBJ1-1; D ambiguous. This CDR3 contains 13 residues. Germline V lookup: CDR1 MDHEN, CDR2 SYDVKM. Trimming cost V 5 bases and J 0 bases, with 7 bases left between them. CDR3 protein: CASSIVLNTEAFF. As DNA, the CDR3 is TGTGCCAGCAGTATCGTTCTGAACACTGAAGCTTTCTTT. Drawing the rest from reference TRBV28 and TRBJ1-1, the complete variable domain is DVKVTQSSRYLVKRTGEKVFLECVQDMDHENMFWYRQDPGLGLRLIYFSYDVKMKEKGDIPEGYSVSREKKERFSLILESASTNQTSMYLCASSIVLNTEAFFGQGTRLTVV.

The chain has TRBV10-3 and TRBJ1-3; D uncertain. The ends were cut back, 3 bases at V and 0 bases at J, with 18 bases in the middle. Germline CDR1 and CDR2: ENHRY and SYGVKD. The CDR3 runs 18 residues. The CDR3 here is CAISDPELPRFSGNTIYF. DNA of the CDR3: TGTGCCATCAGTGATCCCGAGCTCCCTAGATTCTCTGGAAACACCATATATTTT.

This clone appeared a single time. This CDR3 reads CASTPVSRARYNEQFF. As DNA, the CDR3 is TGTGCCAGCACCCCCGTATCGCGGGCCAGATACAATGAGCAGTTCTTC. The genes are TRBV28 and TRBJ2-1; D may be TRBD2 (5 bases). Germline loops: CDR1 MDHEN, CDR2 SYDVKM. This CDR3 region has 16 residues. Trimming removed 7 bases at V and 4 bases at J, with 20 bases between.

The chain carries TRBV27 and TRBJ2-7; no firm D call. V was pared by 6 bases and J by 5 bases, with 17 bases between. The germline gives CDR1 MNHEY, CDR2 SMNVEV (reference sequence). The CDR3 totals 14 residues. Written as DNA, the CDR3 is TGTGCCAGCAGCCTCTCCGGAATCGGTAACGAGCAGTACTTC. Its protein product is CASSLSGIGNEQYF.

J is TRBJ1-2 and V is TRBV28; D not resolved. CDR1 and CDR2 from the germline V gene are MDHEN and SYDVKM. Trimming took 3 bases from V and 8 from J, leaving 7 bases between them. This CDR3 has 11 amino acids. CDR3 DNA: TGTGCCAGCAGTTTGACAAGAGGCTACACCTTC. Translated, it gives CASSLTRGYTF.

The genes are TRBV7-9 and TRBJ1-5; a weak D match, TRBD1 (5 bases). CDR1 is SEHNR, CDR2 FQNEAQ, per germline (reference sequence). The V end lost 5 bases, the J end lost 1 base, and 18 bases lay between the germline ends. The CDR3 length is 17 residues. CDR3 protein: CASSPGEGVWSNQPQHF. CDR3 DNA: TGTGCCAGCAGCCCTGGGGAAGGGGTCTGGAGCAATCAGCCCCAGCATTTT. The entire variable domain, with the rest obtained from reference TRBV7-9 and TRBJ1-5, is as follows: DTGVSQNPRHKITKRGQNVTFRCDPISEHNRLYWYRQTLGQGPEFLTYFQNEAQLEKSRLLSDRFSAERPKGSFSTLEIQRTEQGDSAMYLCASSPGEGVWSNQPQHFGDGTRLSIL.

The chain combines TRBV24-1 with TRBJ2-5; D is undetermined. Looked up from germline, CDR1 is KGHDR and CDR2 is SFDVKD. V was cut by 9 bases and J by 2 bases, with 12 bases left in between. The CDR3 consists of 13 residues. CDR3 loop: CATGLGGQETQYF. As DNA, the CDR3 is TGTGCCACCGGTCTTGGTGGGCAAGAGACCCAGTACTTC.

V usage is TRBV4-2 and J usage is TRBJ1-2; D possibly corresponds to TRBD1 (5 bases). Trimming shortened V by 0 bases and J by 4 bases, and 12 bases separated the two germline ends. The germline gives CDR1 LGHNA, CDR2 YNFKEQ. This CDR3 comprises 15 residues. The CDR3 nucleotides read TGTGCCAGCAGCCAAGATAGGGGAACGGCCTATGGCTACACCTTC. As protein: CASSQDRGTAYGYTF.

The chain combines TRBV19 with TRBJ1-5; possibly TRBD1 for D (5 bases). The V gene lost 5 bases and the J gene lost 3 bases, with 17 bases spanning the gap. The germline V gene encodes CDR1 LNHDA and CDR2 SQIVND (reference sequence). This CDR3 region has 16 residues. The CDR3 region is CASSPVPDSSNQPQHF. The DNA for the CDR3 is TGTGCCAGTAGTCCTGTACCTGACAGTTCCAATCAGCCCCAGCATTTT.

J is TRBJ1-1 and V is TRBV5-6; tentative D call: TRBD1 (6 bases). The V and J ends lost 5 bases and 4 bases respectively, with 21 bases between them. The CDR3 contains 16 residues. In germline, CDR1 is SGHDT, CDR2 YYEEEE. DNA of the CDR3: TGTGCCAGCAGGCGGGGGCACCGGGACGCCCGCACTGAAGCTTTCTTT. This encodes CASRRGHRDARTEAFF.

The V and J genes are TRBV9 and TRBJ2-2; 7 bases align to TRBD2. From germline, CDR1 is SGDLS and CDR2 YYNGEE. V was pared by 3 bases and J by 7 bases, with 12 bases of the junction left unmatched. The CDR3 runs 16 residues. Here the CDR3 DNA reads TGTGCCAGCAGCGGACAAACGGGAGGTGCCCTCGGGGAGCTGTTTTTT. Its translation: CASSGQTGGALGELFF.

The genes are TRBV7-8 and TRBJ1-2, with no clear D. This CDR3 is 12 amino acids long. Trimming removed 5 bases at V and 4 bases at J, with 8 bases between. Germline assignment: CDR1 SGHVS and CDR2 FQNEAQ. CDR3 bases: TGTGCCAGCAGCCTCGGACTCTATGGCTACACCTTC. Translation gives CASSLGLYGYTF.

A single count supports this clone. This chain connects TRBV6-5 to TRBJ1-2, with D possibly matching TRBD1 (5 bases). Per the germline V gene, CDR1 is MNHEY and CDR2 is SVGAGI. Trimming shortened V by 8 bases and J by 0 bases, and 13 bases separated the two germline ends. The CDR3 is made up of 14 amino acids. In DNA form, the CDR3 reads TGTGCCAGCTCTGATGGGGGGACTAACTATGGCTACACCTTC. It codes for CASSDGGTNYGYTF.

The DNA for the CDR3 is TGCGCCAGCAGCTCGTCGCTAGCAGGCGATACGCAGTATTTT. Amino acid sequence: CASSSSLAGDTQYF. This rearrangement joins TRBV5-1 to TRBJ2-3, with D maybe TRBD2 (5 bases). This CDR3 comprises 14 residues. Germline CDR1 reads SGHRS; CDR2 reads YFSETQ. The V gene lost 3 bases and the J gene lost 6 bases, with 14 bases spanning the gap.

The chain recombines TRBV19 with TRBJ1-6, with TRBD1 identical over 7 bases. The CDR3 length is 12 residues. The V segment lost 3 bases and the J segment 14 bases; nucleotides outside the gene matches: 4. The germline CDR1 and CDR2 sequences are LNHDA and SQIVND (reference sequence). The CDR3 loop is CASSMGQSALHF. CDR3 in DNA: TGTGCCAGTAGTATGGGACAGAGTGCCCTCCACTTT.